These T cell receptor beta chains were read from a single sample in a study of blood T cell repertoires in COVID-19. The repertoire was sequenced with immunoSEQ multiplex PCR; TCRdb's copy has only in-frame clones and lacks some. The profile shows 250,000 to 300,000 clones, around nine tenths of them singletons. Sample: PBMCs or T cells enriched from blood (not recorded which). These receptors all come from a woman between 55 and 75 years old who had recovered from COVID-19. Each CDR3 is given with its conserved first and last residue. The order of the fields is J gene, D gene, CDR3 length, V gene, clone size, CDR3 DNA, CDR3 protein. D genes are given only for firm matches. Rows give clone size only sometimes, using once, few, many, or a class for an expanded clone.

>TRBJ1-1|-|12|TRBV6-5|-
TGTGCCATCCAAGGGGCTAGGACTGAAGCTTTCTTT
CAIQGARTEAFF
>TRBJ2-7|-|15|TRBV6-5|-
TGTGCCAGCAGTTATGAATACCGGGGATCCTACGAGCAGTACTTC
CASSYEYRGSYEQYF
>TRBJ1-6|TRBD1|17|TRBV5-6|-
TGTGCCAGCAGCTTAAATTGGGCAGGGGGACAGGGTTCACCCCTCCACTTT
CASSLNWAGGQGSPLHF
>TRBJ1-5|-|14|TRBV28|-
TGTGCCAGCAGTTTATACGGGGGGTATCAGCCCCAGCATTTT
CASSLYGGYQPQHF
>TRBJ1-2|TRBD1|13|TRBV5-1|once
TGCGCCAGCAGCACCGGACAGGGGGTCGGCTACACCTTC
CASSTGQGVGYTF
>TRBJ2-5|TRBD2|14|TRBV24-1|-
TGTGCCACCCAGACTAGCGGGGGAAAAGAGACCCAGTACTTC
CATQTSGGKETQYF
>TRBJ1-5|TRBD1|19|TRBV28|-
TGTGCCAGCAGTTGGGAAATGGGACAGGGGGCGGCTAGCAATCAGCCCCAGCATTTT
CASSWEMGQGAASNQPQHF
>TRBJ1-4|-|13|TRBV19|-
TGTGCCAGTAGTATGCGTAGCGGTGAAAAACTGTTTTTT
CASSMRSGEKLFF
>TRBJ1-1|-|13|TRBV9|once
TGTGCCAGCAGCCTTACGGGGGAAACTGAAGCTTTCTTT
CASSLTGETEAFF
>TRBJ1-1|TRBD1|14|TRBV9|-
TGTGCCAGCAGCAAAGACAGGGGGAACACTGAAGCTTTCTTT
CASSKDRGNTEAFF
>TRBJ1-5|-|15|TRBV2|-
TGTGCCAGCAGTTTACAGGGCTTTAGCAATCAGCCCCAGCATTTT
CASSLQGFSNQPQHF
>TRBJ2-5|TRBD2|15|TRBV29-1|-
TGCAGCGTGGGGGTATTGGCGGGGGTGTCAGAGACCCAGTACTTC
CSVGVLAGVSETQYF
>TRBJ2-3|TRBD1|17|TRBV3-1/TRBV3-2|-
TGTGCCAGCAGCCACACACAACTGACAGGGAGCACAGATACGCAGTATTTT
CASSHTQLTGSTDTQYF
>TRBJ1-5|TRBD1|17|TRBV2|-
TGTGCCAGCAGTGTACCGGCAGGGGGATCGAGGAATCAGCCCCAGCATTTT
CASSVPAGGSRNQPQHF
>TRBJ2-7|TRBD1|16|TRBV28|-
TGTGCCAGCAGTCACAGGGGCACCCGAACCTTCTACGAGCAGTACTTC
CASSHRGTRTFYEQYF
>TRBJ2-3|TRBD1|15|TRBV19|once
TGTGCCAGTAGTACGGGACAGCCAGGGACAGATACGCAGTATTTT
CASSTGQPGTDTQYF
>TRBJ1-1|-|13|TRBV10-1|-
TGCGCCAGCAGTAACAGCATGAACACTGAAGCTTTCTTT
CASSNSMNTEAFF